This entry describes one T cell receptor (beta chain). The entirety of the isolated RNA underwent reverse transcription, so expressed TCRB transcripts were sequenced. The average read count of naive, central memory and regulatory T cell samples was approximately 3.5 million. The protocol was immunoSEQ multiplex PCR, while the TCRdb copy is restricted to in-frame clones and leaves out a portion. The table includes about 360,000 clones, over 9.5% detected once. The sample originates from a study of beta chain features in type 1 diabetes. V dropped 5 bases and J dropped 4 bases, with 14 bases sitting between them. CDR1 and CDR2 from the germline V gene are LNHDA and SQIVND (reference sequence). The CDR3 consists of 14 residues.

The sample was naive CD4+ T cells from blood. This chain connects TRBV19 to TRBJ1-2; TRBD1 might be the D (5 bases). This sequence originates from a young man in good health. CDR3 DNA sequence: TGTGCCAGTAGTTCAGACAGAGCGATCTATGGCTACACCTTC. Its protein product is CASSSDRAIYGYTF.